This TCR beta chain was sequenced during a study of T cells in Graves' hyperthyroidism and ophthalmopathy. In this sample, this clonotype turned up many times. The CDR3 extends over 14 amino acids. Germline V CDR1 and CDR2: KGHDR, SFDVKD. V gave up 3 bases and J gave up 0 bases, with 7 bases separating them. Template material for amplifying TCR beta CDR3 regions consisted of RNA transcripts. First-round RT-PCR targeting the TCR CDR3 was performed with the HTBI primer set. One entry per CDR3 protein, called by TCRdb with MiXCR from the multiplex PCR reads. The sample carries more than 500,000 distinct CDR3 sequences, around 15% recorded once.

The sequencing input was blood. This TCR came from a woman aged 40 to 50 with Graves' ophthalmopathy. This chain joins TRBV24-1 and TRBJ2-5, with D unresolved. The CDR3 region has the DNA TGTGCCACCAGTGATCCCGTGTACCAAGAGACCCAGTACTTC. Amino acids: CATSDPVYQETQYF.